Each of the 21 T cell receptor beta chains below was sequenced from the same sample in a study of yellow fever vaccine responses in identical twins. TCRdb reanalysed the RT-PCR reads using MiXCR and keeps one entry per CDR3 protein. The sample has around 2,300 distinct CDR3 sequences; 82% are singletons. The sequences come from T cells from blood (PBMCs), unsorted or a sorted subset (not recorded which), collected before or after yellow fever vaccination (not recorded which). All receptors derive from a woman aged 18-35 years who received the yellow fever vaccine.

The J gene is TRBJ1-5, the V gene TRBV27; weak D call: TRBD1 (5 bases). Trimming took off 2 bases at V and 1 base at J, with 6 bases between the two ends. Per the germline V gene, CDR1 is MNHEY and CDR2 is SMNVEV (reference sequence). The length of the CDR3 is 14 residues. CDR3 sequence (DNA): TGTGCCAGCAGTTTACGGGGGAGCAATCAGCCCCAGCATTTT. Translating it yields CASSLRGSNQPQHF.

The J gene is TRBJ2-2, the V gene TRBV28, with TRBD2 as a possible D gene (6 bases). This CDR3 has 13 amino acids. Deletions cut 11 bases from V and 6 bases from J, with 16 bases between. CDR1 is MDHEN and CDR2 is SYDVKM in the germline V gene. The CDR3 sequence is CAYLTRRAGELFF. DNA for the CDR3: TGTGCCTACCTAACACGGAGGGCCGGGGAGCTGTTTTTT.

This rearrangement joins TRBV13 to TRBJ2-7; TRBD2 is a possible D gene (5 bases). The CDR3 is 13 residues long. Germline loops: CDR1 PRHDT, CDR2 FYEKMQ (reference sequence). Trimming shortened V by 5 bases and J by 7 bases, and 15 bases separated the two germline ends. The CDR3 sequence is CASSRDYWAEQYV. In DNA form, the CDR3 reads TGTGCCAGCAGCCGCGACTACTGGGCGGAGCAGTACGTC.

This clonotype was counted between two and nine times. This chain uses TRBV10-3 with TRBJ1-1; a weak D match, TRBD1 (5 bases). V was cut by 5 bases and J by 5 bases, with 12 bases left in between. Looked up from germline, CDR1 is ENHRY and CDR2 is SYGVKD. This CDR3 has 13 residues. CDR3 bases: TGTGCCATCAGTCAAGGGGATGGGACTGAAGCTTTCTTT. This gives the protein CAISQGDGTEAFF.

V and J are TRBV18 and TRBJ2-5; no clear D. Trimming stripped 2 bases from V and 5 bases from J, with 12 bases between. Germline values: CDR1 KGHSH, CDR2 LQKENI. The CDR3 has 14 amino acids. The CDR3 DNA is TGTGCCAGCTCACCATCGCGACCTTGGGAGACCCAGTACTTC. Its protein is CASSPSRPWETQYF.

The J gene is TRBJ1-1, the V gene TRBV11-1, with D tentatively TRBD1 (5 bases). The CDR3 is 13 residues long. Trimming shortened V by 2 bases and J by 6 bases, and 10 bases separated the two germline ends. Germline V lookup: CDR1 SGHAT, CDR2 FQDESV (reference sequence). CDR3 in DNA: TGTGCCAGCAGCTTACCACCGGGGCCTGAAGCTTTCTTT. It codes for CASSLPPGPEAFF.

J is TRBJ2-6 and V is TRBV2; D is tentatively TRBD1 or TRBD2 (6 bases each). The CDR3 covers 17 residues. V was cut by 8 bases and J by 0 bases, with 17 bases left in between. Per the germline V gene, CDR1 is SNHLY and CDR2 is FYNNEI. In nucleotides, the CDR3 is TGTGCCAGCGGGGAAGGGGGGCCATTCTCTGGGGCCAACGTCCTGACTTTC. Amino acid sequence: CASGEGGPFSGANVLTF. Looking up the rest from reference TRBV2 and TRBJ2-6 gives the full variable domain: EPEVTQTPSHQVTQMGQEVILRCVPISNHLYFYWYRQILGQKVEFLVSFYNNEISEKSEIFDDQFSVERPDGSNFTLKIRSTKLEDSAMYFCASGEGGPFSGANVLTFGAGSRLTVL.

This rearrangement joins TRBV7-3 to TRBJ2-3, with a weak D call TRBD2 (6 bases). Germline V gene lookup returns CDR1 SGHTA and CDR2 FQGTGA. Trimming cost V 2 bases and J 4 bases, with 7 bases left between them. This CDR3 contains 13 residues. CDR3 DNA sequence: TGTGCCAGCAGCTTAGGCGGGGCAGATACGCAGTATTTT. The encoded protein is CASSLGGADTQYF.

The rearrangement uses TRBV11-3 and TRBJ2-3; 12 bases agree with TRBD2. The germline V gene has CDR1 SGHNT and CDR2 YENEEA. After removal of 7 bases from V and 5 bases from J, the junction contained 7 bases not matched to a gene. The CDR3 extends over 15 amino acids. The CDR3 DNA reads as TGTGCCAGCACTCGGACTAGCGGGGTTATAGATACGCAGTATTTT. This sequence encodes CASTRTSGVIDTQYF.

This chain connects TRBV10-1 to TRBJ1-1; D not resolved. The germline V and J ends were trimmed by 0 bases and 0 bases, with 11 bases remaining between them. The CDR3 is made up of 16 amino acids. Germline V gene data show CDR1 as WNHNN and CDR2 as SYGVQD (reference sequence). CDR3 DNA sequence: TGCGCCAGCAGTGAGTCGAAGGCGGGAATGAACACTGAAGCTTTCTTT. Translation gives CASSESKAGMNTEAFF.

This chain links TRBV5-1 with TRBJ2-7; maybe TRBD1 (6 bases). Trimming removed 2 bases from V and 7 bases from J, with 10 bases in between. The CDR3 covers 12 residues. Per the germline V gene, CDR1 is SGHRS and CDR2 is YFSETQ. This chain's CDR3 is CASSLLQGEQYF. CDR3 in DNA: TGCGCCAGCAGCTTACTTCAGGGGGAGCAGTACTTC. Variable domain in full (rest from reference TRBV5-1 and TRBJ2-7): KAGVTQTPRYLIKTRGQQVTLSCSPISGHRSVSWYQQTPGQGLQFLFEYFSETQRNKGNFPGRFSGRQFSNSRSEMNVSTLELGDSALYLCASSLLQGEQYFGPGTRLTVT.

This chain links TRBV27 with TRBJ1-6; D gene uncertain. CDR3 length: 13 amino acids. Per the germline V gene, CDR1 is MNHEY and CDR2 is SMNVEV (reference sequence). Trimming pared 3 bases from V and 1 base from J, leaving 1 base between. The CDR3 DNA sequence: TGTGCCAGCAGTTTGTCCTATAATTCACCCCTCCACTTT. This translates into CASSLSYNSPLHF.

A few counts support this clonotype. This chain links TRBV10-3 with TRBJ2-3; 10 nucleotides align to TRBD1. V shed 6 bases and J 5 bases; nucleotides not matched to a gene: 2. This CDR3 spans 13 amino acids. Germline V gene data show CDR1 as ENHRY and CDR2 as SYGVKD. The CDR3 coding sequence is TGTGCCATCAGGAGGGACAGGGGAGATACGCAGTATTTT. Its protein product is CAIRRDRGDTQYF.

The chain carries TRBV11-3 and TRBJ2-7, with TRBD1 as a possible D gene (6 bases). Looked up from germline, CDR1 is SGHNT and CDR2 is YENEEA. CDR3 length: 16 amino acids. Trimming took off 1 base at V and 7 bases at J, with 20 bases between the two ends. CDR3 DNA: TGTGCCAGCAGCTTAGCCTGGGACATCGCCTCGGGTGAGCAGTACTTC. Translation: CASSLAWDIASGEQYF.

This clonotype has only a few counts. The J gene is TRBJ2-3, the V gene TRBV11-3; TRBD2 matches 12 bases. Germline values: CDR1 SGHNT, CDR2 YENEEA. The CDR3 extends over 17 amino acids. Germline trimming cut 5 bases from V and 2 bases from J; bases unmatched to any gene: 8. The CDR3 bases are TGTGCCAGCAGCCTTTGGACTAGCGGGACGATCACAGATACGCAGTATTTT. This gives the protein CASSLWTSGTITDTQYF.

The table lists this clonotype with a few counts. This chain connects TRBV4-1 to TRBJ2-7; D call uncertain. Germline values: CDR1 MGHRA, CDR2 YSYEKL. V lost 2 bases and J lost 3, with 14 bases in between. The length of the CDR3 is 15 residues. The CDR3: CASSQQMVPYYEQYF. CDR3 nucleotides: TGCGCCAGCAGCCAACAAATGGTCCCCTACTACGAGCAGTACTTC.

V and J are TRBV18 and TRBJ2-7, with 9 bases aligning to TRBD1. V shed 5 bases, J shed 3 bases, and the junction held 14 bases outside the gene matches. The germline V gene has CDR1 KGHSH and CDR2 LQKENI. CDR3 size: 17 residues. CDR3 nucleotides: TGTGCCAGCTCAACCGCCCGACCGGGACAGGGAGACTACGAGCAGTACTTC. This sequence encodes CASSTARPGQGDYEQYF.

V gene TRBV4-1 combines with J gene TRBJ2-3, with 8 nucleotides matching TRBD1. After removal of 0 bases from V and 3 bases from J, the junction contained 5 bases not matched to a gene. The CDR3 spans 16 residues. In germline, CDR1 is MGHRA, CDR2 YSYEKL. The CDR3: CASSQEDRGPTDTQYF. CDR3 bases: TGCGCCAGCAGCCAAGAAGACAGGGGTCCGACAGATACGCAGTATTTT.

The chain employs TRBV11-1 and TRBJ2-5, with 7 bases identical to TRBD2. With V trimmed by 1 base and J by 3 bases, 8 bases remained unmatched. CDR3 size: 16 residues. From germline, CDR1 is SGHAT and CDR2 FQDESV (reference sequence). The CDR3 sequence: CASSLGGLAVEETQYF. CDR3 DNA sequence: TGTGCCAGCAGCTTAGGAGGCCTAGCGGTAGAAGAGACCCAGTACTTC.

CDR3 in amino acids: CASSEIAGQQETQYF. In nucleotides, the CDR3 is TGCGCCAGCAGTGAAATAGCGGGGCAGCAAGAGACCCAGTACTTC. The chain recombines TRBV10-1 with TRBJ2-5; 8 bases match TRBD2. Germline V gene sequence: CDR1 WNHNN, CDR2 SYGVQD (reference sequence). With V trimmed by 3 bases and J by 2 bases, 5 bases remained unmatched. This CDR3 is 15 amino acids long.

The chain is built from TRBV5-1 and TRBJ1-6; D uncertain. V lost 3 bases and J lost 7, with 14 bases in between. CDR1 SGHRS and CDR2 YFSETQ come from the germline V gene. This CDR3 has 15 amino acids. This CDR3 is CASSSVILGNSPLHF. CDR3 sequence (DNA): TGCGCCAGCAGCTCGGTCATTCTCGGGAATTCACCCCTCCACTTT.